This T cell receptor beta chain derives from a study of molecular identifiers for immune sequencing clone quantification (dated by TCRdb to between 2018 and 2020). Broadly, across the study: For a replicate experiment, RNA from roughly 20,000 or 100,000 naive CD8 T cells was divided into five aliquots, and four of the five aliquots were sequenced. CD8 T cells were used in a methods study to benchmark molecular-identifier clustering-based TCR repertoire sequencing (MIDCIRS) and TCR RNA copy counting. Findings and caveats that apply to the study as a whole: Modeling gave 3 to 3.5 recovered TCR RNA copies per cell versus around 10 by digital PCR, implying approximately 30% capture efficiency. Spiked-in Jurkat TCR RNA (10 copies' worth), which is not part of the donor repertoire, was contained in the naive libraries. A single cell's worth of spiked-in Jurkat TCR RNA was reported detectable even among approximately 930,000 naive CD8 T cells. When barcode sub-clustering was left out, chimeric consensus sequences inflated TCR diversity, with chimeras reaching as high as 47%. Identical TCR molecules sharing a barcode could cause highly expanded clone sizes to be underestimated. In CMV-specific effector cells, over 98% of molecules were held by clones above 20 RNA copies, whereas under 1% of molecules were held by such clones in naive cells.

Library preparation was by PCR. TCRdb shows the sequencer as NextSeq 500. Bulk TCR libraries were prepared as previously described, using TCR primers listed in Table S5. Purification of total RNA was performed with the Qiagen AllPrep DNA/RNA kit. Before any analysis, reads coming from multiple sequencing runs of the same library were combined into one pool. Regarding the original processing steps: Reads were retained only if an exact TCR constant sequence was present, and the retained reads were trimmed to 150 nt and grouped according to their 12-nt molecular barcodes. Within each barcode group, reads were sub-clustered at a 15% Levenshtein threshold, and quality-weighted consensus sequences were built per RNA molecule. Non-functional sequences were removed, as were lower-count sequences one edit away from another. On the basis of fitting two negative binomial distributions, barcode sub-clusters with fewer than 20% of the maximum read count were discarded. The public reads were reprocessed in TCRdb via fastp at Q25 and MiXCR, keeping in-frame beta chains. Each entry merges the rows of one CDR3 protein and shows their most common DNA and genes. In this record, the V and J calls reflect TCRdb's handling and not the investigators' own analysis. This sample has more than 95,000 distinct CDR3 sequences in its table, and roughly 26% of those were observed once. Approximately 0.94% of the sample is held by the ten biggest clonotypes.

A few counts support this clonotype. The antigen this receptor binds is unknown. A much larger clone differs by one base, so this may be a read error. Libraries of naive CD8 T cells were built from anywhere between about 20,000 and 1,000,000 sorted cells, with 10%, 30% or 50% of the purified RNA used. Naive CD8 T cells were FACS-sorted as CD8+CD4-CCR7+CD45RA+ on a BD FACSAria II into RLT Plus buffer. More than 8 TCR copies' worth of Jurkat RNA were spiked into roughly 19,000-1,000,000 naive CD8 T cell samples to test detection sensitivity. Enrichment of CD8 T cells was done with RosetteSep CD8+ T Cell Enrichment Cocktail plus Ficoll-Paque, and ACK red cell lysis came afterward. Sequencing input: naive CD8+ T cells from blood, with Jurkat cell RNA spiked in. The cell subset or site label, read with the paper, signifies: FACS-sorted CD8+CD4-CCR7+CD45RA+ naive T cells. This sequence originates from a human donor in good health. Some libraries in this study had Jurkat cell RNA spiked in.

CDR3 protein: CASSPRLGPNTRYF. The DNA is TGTGCCAGCAGTCCGAGACTAGGGCCAAATACGCGGTATTTT. The chain uses TRBV12-3 or TRBV12-4 and TRBJ2-3; the D segment could be TRBD2, given 6 matching bases. The CDR3 numbers 14 residues from cysteine through phenylalanine. Just CDR3 DNA is preserved here, 42 bases in frame from base 1.